Listed below are T cell receptor beta chains from one sample, sequenced in a study of OX40 agonist ivuxolimab in advanced cancers. Sequenced by immunoSEQ multiplex PCR; TCRdb stores in-frame clones only, minus some. Of over 80,000 clones in the sample, around 87% were seen once. The sample here was CD4+ or CD8+ T cells sorted from blood, taken in a trial of the OX40 agonist ivuxolimab. These receptors all come from an adult with an advanced solid tumor such as melanoma, head and neck, liver or kidney cancer. The CDR3 runs from the conserved cysteine through the conserved F or W. Each record gives: clone size, D gene, V gene, J gene, CDR3 DNA, CDR3 protein. A D gene is named only where the DNA matches it firmly. Size tells how often a clone was seen (once, few, many) or the class of an expanded clone, and some rows leave it out.

clone_size: many
d_call: TRBD1
v_call: TRBV5-1
j_call: TRBJ1-1
cdr3_nt: TGCGCCAGCAGCTTGTCCTTACCGGGACAGAGAAATGAAGCTTTCTTT
cdr3_aa: CASSLSLPGQRNEAFF

clone_size: .
d_call: TRBD1
v_call: TRBV2
j_call: TRBJ1-1
cdr3_nt: TGTGCCAGCAGGCCGACAGGGGGAATGGCTGAAGCTTTCTTT
cdr3_aa: CASRPTGGMAEAFF

clone_size: .
d_call: .
v_call: TRBV7-2
j_call: TRBJ1-2
cdr3_nt: TGTGCCAGCAGCTCCGGGCTTACCTTAGGTGGCTACACCTTC
cdr3_aa: CASSSGLTLGGYTF

clone_size: .
d_call: TRBD1
v_call: TRBV6-1
j_call: TRBJ1-1
cdr3_nt: TGTGCCAGCAGCCCGCGCGGGAGGGGGCACACTGAAGCTTTCTTT
cdr3_aa: CASSPRGRGHTEAFF

clone_size: .
d_call: TRBD1
v_call: TRBV6-5
j_call: TRBJ1-3
cdr3_nt: TGTGCCAGCAGCTACAGGGGAAGTGGAAACACCATATATTTT
cdr3_aa: CASSYRGSGNTIYF

clone_size: .
d_call: TRBD1
v_call: TRBV27
j_call: TRBJ1-2
cdr3_nt: TGTGCCAGCAGTTTAAGGGAGGGACAGGGCGTCGGTGGCTACACCTTC
cdr3_aa: CASSLREGQGVGGYTF

clone_size: .
d_call: .
v_call: TRBV30
j_call: TRBJ2-3
cdr3_nt: TGTGCCTGGAGTGTAACCGGAGATACGCAGTATTTT
cdr3_aa: CAWSVTGDTQYF

clone_size: .
d_call: .
v_call: TRBV28
j_call: TRBJ1-1
cdr3_nt: TGTGCCAGCAGACGGGCCGGGACGGGACGGAACACTGAAGCTTTCTTT
cdr3_aa: CASRRAGTGRNTEAFF

clone_size: .
d_call: TRBD1
v_call: TRBV19
j_call: TRBJ2-5
cdr3_nt: TGTGCCAGTAGTGTCAATTCACAGGGGTCCCAAGAGACCCAGTACTTC
cdr3_aa: CASSVNSQGSQETQYF

clone_size: once
d_call: .
v_call: TRBV28
j_call: TRBJ2-7
cdr3_nt: TGTGCCAGCAGTCGACGTTGGTACGAGCAGTACTTC
cdr3_aa: CASSRRWYEQYF

clone_size: .
d_call: .
v_call: TRBV5-1
j_call: TRBJ2-2
cdr3_nt: TGCGCCAGCAGCTTGGAACAGGGTGGCACCGGGGAGCTGTTTTTT
cdr3_aa: CASSLEQGGTGELFF

clone_size: .
d_call: .
v_call: TRBV14
j_call: TRBJ2-1
cdr3_nt: TGTGCCAGCAGCCAAGCAATCGACGGAAATGAGCAGTTCTTC
cdr3_aa: CASSQAIDGNEQFF